This TCR beta chain derives from a study of T cells in Graves' hyperthyroidism and ophthalmopathy. Subjects with ophthalmopathy showed a Clinical Activity Score no lower than 3, a NOSPECS grade no lower than 4, and a duration shorter than 3 months. Reasons for excluding patients were uncontrolled infection, other autoimmune disease, pregnancy or lactation. Notes on the study in general: The model's output predicted ophthalmopathy at a median of 6.5 months prior to onset.

There are a few counts of this clonotype. The antigen remains unidentified. RNA transcripts gave rise to amplified TCR beta CDR3 regions. When the TCR CDR3 underwent first-round RT-PCR, the HTBI primer set was used. TCRdb reanalysed the multiplex PCR reads using MiXCR and keeps one entry per CDR3 protein. Altogether 300,000 to 450,000 distinct CDR3 sequences are present, approximately 17% being singletons, with the ten largest covering over 35%. This CDR3 contains 15 residues. Germline V gene lookup returns CDR1 SGHVS and CDR2 FNYEAQ. V shed 3 bases and J shed 8 bases, with 16 bases lying between them.

The chain carries TRBV7-6 and TRBJ1-4, with D perhaps matching TRBD1 (5 bases). The TCR sequence derives from a man aged 18-30 years with Graves' ophthalmopathy. Sequencing was performed on blood. DNA of the CDR3: TGTGCCAGCAGCTTTGGGGGGGTGCCGGGGGAAAAACTGTTTTTT. It is translated as CASSFGGVPGEKLFF. The full variable domain, completed using reference TRBV7-6 and TRBJ1-4, is GAGVSQSPRYKVTKRGQDVALRCDPISGHVSLYWYRQALGQGPEFLTYFNYEAQQDKSGLPNDRFSAERPEGSISTLTIQRTEQRDSAMYRCASSFGGVPGEKLFFGSGTQLSVL.